This TCR beta chain was observed in a study of blood T cell repertoires in COVID-19. As for the study in general: T cells, B-cell-depleted T cells, or PBMCs supplied cDNA or gDNA.

This clone was found a few times. The same CDR3 can be traced to other DNA sequences in this sample. Methods used by the authors: Amplified reference gene primers provided the basis for estimating nucleated cell counts. Profiling relied on immunoSEQ multiplex PCR, and the TCRdb table lists in-frame clones only, not all of them. The V and J calls and clone size are taken from that table; D and trimming were inferred from the DNA. In the table there are about 310,000 clones, 70% to 90% of which are singletons. The receptor was derived from a woman between 40 and 50 years old who had recovered from COVID-19. The sequenced sample was PBMCs or T cells enriched from blood (not recorded which).

CDR3 sequence reads: CASSLAEGTEAFF. CDR3 nucleotides: TGTGCCAGCAGTTTAGCTGAGGGTACTGAAGCTTTCTTT. The chain uses TRBV12-3 or TRBV12-4 and TRBJ1-1; no clear D. The CDR3 runs to 13 residues. V dropped 0 bases and J dropped 5 bases, with 7 bases sitting between them.